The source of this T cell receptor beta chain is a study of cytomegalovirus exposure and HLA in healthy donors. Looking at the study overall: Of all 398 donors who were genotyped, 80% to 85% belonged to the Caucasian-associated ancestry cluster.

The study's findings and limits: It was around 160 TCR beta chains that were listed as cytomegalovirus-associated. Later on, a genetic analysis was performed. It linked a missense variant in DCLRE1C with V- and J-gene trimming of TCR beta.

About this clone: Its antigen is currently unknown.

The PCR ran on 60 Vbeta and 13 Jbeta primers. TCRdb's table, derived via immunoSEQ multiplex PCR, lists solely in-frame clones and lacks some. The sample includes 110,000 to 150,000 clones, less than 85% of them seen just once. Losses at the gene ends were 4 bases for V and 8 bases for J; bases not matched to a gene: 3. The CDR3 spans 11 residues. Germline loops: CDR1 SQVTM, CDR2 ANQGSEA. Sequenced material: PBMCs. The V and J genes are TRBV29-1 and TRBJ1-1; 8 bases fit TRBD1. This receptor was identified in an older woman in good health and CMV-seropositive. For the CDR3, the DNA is TGCAGCGTTGGGACAGGGTACGAAGCTTTCTTT. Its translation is CSVGTGYEAFF.